The clone carrying this T cell receptor beta chain turned up a few times. The data originate from a study of STAT5B mutations in CD4+ large granular lymphocyte leukemia. Assay used: immunoSEQ multiplex PCR; TCRdb lists only in-frame clones, some missing. The repertoire holds fewer than 35,000 clones, around 74% seen once, with roughly 1% in the top ten. V lost 6 bases and J lost 1, with 9 bases in between. The CDR3 runs 13 residues. The germline V gene has CDR1 SGHNT and CDR2 YENEEA. Sequenced sample: CD4+ T cells from blood buffy coats. The TCR was taken from a human donor in good health. V is TRBV11-3 and J is TRBJ1-1; no definite D call. The CDR3 DNA sequence: TGTGCCAGCAGTTTACACCCGAACACTGAAGCTTTCTTT. Its protein product is CASSLHPNTEAFF. Based on the CDR3 plus reference TRBV11-3 and TRBJ1-1, the full variable domain is EAGVVQSPRYKIIEKKQPVAFWCNPISGHNTLYWYLQNLGQGPELLIRYENEEAVDDSQLPKDRFSAERLKGVDSTLKIQPAELGDSAVYLCASSLHPNTEAFFGQGTRLTVV.